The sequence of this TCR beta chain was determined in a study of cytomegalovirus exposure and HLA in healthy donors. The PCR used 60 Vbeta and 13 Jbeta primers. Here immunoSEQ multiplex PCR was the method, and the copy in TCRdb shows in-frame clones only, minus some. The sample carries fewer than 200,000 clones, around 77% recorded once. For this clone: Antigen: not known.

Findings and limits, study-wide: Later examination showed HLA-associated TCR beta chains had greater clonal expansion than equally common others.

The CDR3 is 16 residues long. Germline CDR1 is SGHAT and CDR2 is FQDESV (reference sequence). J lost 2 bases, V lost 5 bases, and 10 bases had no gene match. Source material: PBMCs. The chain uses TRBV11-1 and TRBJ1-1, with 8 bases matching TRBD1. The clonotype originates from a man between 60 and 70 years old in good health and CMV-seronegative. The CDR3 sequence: CASSRSLTGGNTEAFF. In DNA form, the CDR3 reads TGTGCCAGCAGCAGAAGCCTCACAGGGGGAAACACTGAAGCTTTCTTT. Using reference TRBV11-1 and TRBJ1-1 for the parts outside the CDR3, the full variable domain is EAEVAQSPRYKITEKSQAVAFWCDPISGHATLYWYRQILGQGPELLVQFQDESVVDDSQLPKDRFSAERLKGVDSTLKIQPAELGDSAMYLCASSRSLTGGNTEAFFGQGTRLTVV.